The rows below give T cell receptor beta chains drawn from one sample of a study of cytotoxic CD8 clonotypes in ibrutinib-treated CLL. Assay used: immunoSEQ multiplex PCR; TCRdb lists only in-frame clones, some missing. The sample holds some 140,000 clones; around 80% are singletons and the top ten take less than 4%. Sequences were derived from PBMCs, sampled after 24 months of ibrutinib treatment. All receptors come from a human donor with chronic lymphocytic leukemia. Each CDR3 is given with its conserved first and last residue. The D gene is left open where the match is weak. The listing skips clone size in some rows; elsewhere it reads once, few, many or a size class.

TRBJ1-1 TRBD1 . 16 TRBV28 TGTGCCAGCAGCCGCGCGGGGGGCAGGGGGCGGACTGAAGCTTTCTTT CASSRAGGRGRTEAFF
TRBJ1-2 TRBD1 . 13 TRBV19 TGTGCCAGTAGTATGGGGACAGCTTATGGCTACACCTTC CASSMGTAYGYTF
TRBJ2-1 TRBD1 . 15 TRBV12-5 TGTGCTAGTGGTTCTAGACAGGGCCCCTACAATGAGCAGTTCTTC CASGSRQGPYNEQFF
TRBJ1-1 . once 12 TRBV28 TGTGCCAGCTCCAAGGCAGGGACTGAAGCTTTCTTT CASSKAGTEAFF
TRBJ2-3 . . 14 TRBV5-6 TGTGCCAGCAGCTTTTCTGCGGTTGCAGATACGCAGTATTTT CASSFSAVADTQYF
TRBJ2-1 TRBD2 . 14 TRBV5-1 TGCGCCAGCAGCTTTGGCGGGGGTATGAATGAGCAGTTCTTC CASSFGGGMNEQFF
TRBJ2-7 TRBD1 . 14 TRBV6-6 TGTGCCAGCAGTGCCTACAGGGGATCCTACGAGCAGTACTTC CASSAYRGSYEQYF
TRBJ2-7 . . 15 TRBV6-5 TGTGCCAGCAGTTACTCGATAGTGGGATCCTACGAGCAGTACTTC CASSYSIVGSYEQYF
TRBJ2-3 TRBD2 . 17 TRBV7-6 TGTGCCAGCAGCTTGGGTGTAGCGGGGGTTAGCACAGATACGCAGTATTTT CASSLGVAGVSTDTQYF
TRBJ2-1 . . 15 TRBV18 TGTGCCAGCTCACCTACGACAGGTCCGTACAATGAGCAGTTCTTC CASSPTTGPYNEQFF
TRBJ2-7 . . 12 TRBV5-1 TGCGCCAGCAGCTTCAGAGGGGGCGAGCAGTACTTC CASSFRGGEQYF
TRBJ1-4 TRBD1 . 14 TRBV6-5 TGTGCCAGCAGACCGACAGGGTCTAATGAAAAACTGTTTTTT CASRPTGSNEKLFF
TRBJ2-7 TRBD2 once 12 TRBV28 TGTGCCAGCAGTTTAACCGGGGGGTCGCAGTACTTC CASSLTGGSQYF
TRBJ2-3 TRBD2 . 18 TRBV5-4 TGTGCCAGCATCCACGGGTCGAGCGGGGGGGCCCGTATAGATACGCAGTATTTT CASIHGSSGGARIDTQYF
TRBJ1-4 . . 14 TRBV5-4 TGTGCCAGCAGCTTGGAAGCAAATAATGAAAAACTGTTTTTT CASSLEANNEKLFF